The entry below describes one T cell receptor beta chain. What it binds is unknown. The data were obtained in a study of PD-1 blockade in classical Hodgkin lymphoma. Overall study results and limits: The CD4+ diversity rise by C4D1 was clearest in complete responders. Newly diagnosed patients reportedly had lower baseline TCR diversity than healthy donors.

Looked up from germline, CDR1 is MNHEY and CDR2 is SMNVEV (reference sequence). This CDR3 comprises 15 residues. V lost 5 bases and J lost 2, with 15 bases in between. After autologous stem cell transplantation all patients relapsed, and prior brentuximab vedotin exposure differed between cohorts. Data came from immunoSEQ multiplex PCR; TCRdb stores just in-frame clones and leaves some out. The sample gives approximately 44,000 clones, roughly 80% of which show up once; 20% to 25% is in the top ten. The TCR was taken from a human donor with classical Hodgkin lymphoma. The chain joins TRBV27 to TRBJ1-1; D not certain. The starting material was peripheral blood mononuclear cells (PBMCs), obtained at baseline. CDR3 residues: CASSPLGSFNTEAFF. CDR3 nucleotide sequence: TGTGCCAGCAGTCCCCTCGGCAGTTTTAACACTGAAGCTTTCTTT.